The present T cell receptor beta chain was sequenced within a study of shared clonotypes between healthy human individuals. The CDR3 is made up of 14 amino acids. V was cut by 1 base and J by 12 bases, with 16 bases left in between. Germline V lookup: CDR1 SGHNT, CDR2 YENEEA. Points from the study as a whole: Large depth notwithstanding, sorted-subset sequencing proved incomplete by rarefaction.

This clone was observed a few times. Antigen specificity is unknown. Several immunoSEQ 96-well plates shared each subset's DNA, each plate a replicate. Per sorted-subset replicate PCR, input was approximately 0.2 ug DNA, representing around 29,000 T cell genomes. Clones were sequenced by immunoSEQ multiplex PCR, and TCRdb holds only the in-frame ones, with some missing. The top ten clones hold roughly 1.5% of a sample with approximately 980,000 clones, about three quarters of them seen once. The source of this sequence is a man between 18 and 29 years old in good health. This rearrangement joins TRBV11-3 to TRBJ2-1; D might be TRBD1 or TRBD2, each matching 5 bases. Sequenced sample: memory CD4+ T cells sorted from blood. Subset here: CD45RA-negative fraction. DNA of the CDR3: TGTGCCAGCAGCTTAGGCCGTGAGGGGTCTGTGCAGTTCTTC. This encodes CASSLGREGSVQFF.